Presented here are 10 T cell receptor beta chains from one specimen sequenced in a study of blood T cell repertoires in COVID-19 (dated by TCRdb to 2020 to 2021). The library relied on the immunoSEQ multiplex PCR assay. TCRdb holds this immuneACCESS table with in-frame rearrangements only. Some clones are missing; in checked studies, unresolved V genes explain under half, and the rest has no known cause. The sample data list 150,000 to 200,000 clones, and around nine tenths of these were observed just once. 0.53% of the sample belongs to the ten largest clones. The specimen sequenced was peripheral blood. These receptors originate from a man aged 45-60 years with acute or convalescent COVID-19.

The gene calls are TRBV19 and TRBJ1-5; 9 bases line up with TRBD1. The V gene's germline CDR1 is LNHDA and CDR2 SQIVND (reference sequence). Unmatched junction bases numbered 5, after V lost 4 bases and J lost 7 bases. The length of the CDR3 is 14 residues. The CDR3 region has the DNA TGTGCCAGTAGTACGACAGGGGGGAGGCAGCCCCAGCATTTT. It yields the protein CASSTTGGRQPQHF.

The V call is TRBV4-3, the J call TRBJ1-4; D remains unclear. Trimming took off 1 base at V and 0 bases at J, with 9 bases between the two ends. Germline-derived CDR1 and CDR2 are LGHNA and YSLEER. The CDR3 has 16 residues. DNA of the CDR3: TGCGCCAGCAGCCAAGTCGGGGAATCAACTAATGAAAAACTGTTTTTT. This translates into CASSQVGESTNEKLFF.

The chain recombines TRBV6-5 with TRBJ1-5; D is perhaps TRBD1 (6 bases). CDR3 length: 13 amino acids. Trimming took off 6 bases at V and 7 bases at J, with 13 bases between the two ends. CDR1 MNHEY and CDR2 SVGAGI come from the germline V gene. The CDR3 sequence: CASRKGEGQPQHF. The DNA of the CDR3 is TGTGCCAGCAGGAAGGGGGAGGGCCAGCCCCAGCATTTT.

This sequence joins TRBV3-1 (or the pseudogene TRBV3-2) and TRBJ1-5; 8 bases are shared with TRBD1. Germline V gives CDR1 LGHDT, CDR2 YNNKEL (reference sequence). V shed 0 bases and J 4 bases; nucleotides not matched to a gene: 5. The CDR3 sequence is 16 residues long. The CDR3 reads CASSQDQGARNQPQHF. The CDR3, as DNA: TGTGCCAGCAGCCAAGATCAGGGGGCGCGGAATCAGCCCCAGCATTTT.

In this sample, this clone turned up once. The chain's CDR3 is CASSFVNYGYTF. Written as DNA, the CDR3 is TGTGCCAGCAGTTTCGTGAACTATGGCTACACCTTC. The chain joins TRBV28 to TRBJ1-2; the D is unclear. Trimming cost V 3 bases and J 2 bases, with 4 bases left between them. Germline V CDR1 and CDR2: MDHEN, SYDVKM. The length of the CDR3 is 12 residues.

This clone occurred a few times. The rearrangement uses TRBV11-2 and TRBJ1-3, with unresolved D. The CDR3 loop spans 13 amino acids. Trimming left V 5 bases short and J 3 bases short, with 8 bases between. CDR1 is SGHAT and CDR2 is FQNNGV in the germline V gene. The CDR3 loop is CASSVGVGNTIYF. DNA of the CDR3: TGTGCCAGCAGCGTAGGAGTTGGAAACACCATATATTTT.

The chain combines TRBV6-6 with TRBJ1-4; maybe TRBD1 (6 bases). Germline V gene lookup returns CDR1 MNHNY and CDR2 SVGAGI (reference sequence). This CDR3 contains 15 residues. V dropped 2 bases and J dropped 8 bases, with 15 bases sitting between them. The CDR3 here is CASSYRTGPGEKLFF. CDR3 nucleotides: TGTGCCAGCAGTTACAGAACAGGGCCCGGGGAAAAACTGTTTTTT.

V is TRBV7-2 and J is TRBJ2-5; D possibly corresponds to TRBD2 (5 bases). Germline loops: CDR1 SGHTA, CDR2 FQGNSA. This CDR3 has 14 amino acids. V lost 3 bases, J lost 5 bases, and 13 bases lay in between. The CDR3, as DNA: TGTGCCAGCAGCTTGACGGCCCGCGGGGAGACCCAGTACTTC. It codes for CASSLTARGETQYF.

This chain joins TRBV24-1 and TRBJ2-1; TRBD2 matches 13 bases. CDR3 size: 17 residues. CDR1 is KGHDR, CDR2 SFDVKD, per germline. V shed 3 bases, J shed 7 bases, and the junction held 8 bases outside the gene matches. The CDR3 nucleotides read TGTGCCACCAGTGATCCTACTAGCGGGGGGGCATCGAATGAGCAGTTCTTC. It codes for CATSDPTSGGASNEQFF.

J is TRBJ2-1 and V is TRBV5-1; perhaps TRBD2 as D (6 bases). In germline, CDR1 is SGHRS, CDR2 YFSETQ. Trimming pared 4 bases from V and 2 bases from J, leaving 16 bases between. The CDR3 contains 16 residues. CDR3 protein: CASSPPGAKPYNEQFF. CDR3 coding DNA: TGCGCCAGCAGCCCCCCGGGAGCCAAACCCTACAATGAGCAGTTCTTC.